This TCR beta chain was obtained from a study of identical twins. Study-level points and caveats: Among out-of-frame alpha sequences shared by twins, low generation probability occurred in excess.

Template switching added a universal primer site, and cDNA bore unique molecular identifiers. TCRdb re-called the 5' RACE reads with MiXCR, one entry per CDR3 protein. In the table there are 280,000 or so distinct CDR3 sequences, approximately 8.5% of which are singletons. Germline CDR1 reads LNHDA; CDR2 reads SQIVND (reference sequence). After removal of 6 bases from V and 6 bases from J, the junction contained 11 bases not matched to a gene. The CDR3 is 15 residues long. Turning to this clonotype: Its antigen is unidentified.

These data are also associated with another study on yellow fever vaccine responses in identical twins.

The receptor was isolated from a woman younger than 35 in good health. The chain employs TRBV19 and TRBJ2-1; 7 bases agree with TRBD1. Material for sequencing was memory (CD45RO+) T cells sorted from blood. The CDR3 region has the DNA TGTGCCAGTAGGGCTAGACAGGGTAGCGCCAATGAGCAGTTCTTC. The encoded protein is CASRARQGSANEQFF.